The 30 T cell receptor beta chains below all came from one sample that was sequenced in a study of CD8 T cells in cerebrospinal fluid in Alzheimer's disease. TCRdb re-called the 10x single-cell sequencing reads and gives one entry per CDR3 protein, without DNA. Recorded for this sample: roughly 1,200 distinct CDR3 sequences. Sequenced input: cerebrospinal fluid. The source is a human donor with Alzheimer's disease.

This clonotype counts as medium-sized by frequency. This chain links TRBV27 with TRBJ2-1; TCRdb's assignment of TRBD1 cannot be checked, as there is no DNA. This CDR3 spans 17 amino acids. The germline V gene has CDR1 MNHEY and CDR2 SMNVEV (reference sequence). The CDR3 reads CASTPSVGEYSYNEQFF.

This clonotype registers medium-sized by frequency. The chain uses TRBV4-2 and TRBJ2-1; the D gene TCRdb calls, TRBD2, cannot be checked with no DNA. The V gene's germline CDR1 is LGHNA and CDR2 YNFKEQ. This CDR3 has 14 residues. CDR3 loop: CASSRVGEDNEQFF.

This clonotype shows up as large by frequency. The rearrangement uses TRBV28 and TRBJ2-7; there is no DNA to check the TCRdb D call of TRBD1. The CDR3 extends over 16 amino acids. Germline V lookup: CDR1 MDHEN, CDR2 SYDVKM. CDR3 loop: CASPPKGGQRTWEQYF.

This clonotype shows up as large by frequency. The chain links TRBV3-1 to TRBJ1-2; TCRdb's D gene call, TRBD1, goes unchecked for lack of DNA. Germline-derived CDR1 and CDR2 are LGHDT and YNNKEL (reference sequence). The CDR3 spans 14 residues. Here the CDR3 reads CASRRGTANYGYTF.

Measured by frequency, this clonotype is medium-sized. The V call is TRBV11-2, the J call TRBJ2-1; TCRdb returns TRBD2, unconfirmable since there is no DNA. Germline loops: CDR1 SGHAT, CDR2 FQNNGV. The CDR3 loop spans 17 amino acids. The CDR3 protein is CASSLLLGDYYYNEQFF.

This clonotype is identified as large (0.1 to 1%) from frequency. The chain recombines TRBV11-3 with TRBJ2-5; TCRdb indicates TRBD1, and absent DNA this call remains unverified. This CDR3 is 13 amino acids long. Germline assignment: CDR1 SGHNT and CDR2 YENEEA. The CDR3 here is CASSAGQQETQYF.

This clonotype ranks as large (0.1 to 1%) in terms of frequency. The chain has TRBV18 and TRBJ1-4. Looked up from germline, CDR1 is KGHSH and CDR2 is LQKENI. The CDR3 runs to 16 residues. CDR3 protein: CASSPFVGTTNEKLFF.

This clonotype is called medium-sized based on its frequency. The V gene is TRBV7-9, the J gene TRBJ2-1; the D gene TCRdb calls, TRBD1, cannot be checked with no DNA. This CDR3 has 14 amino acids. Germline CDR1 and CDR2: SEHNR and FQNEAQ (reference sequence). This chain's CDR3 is CASDLNGAYNEQFF.

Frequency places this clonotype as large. The CDR3 protein is CASSSSLGTVFEQYF. The gene calls are TRBV7-9 and TRBJ2-7; TCRdb selects TRBD1, and the lack of DNA leaves this call unchecked. Germline CDR1 is SEHNR and CDR2 is FQNEAQ (reference sequence). The CDR3 runs to 15 residues.

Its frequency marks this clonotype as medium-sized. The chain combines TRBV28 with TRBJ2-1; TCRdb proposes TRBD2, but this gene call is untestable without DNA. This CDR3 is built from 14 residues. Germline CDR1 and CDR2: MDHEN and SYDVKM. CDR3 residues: CASSLRLAGAAPFF.

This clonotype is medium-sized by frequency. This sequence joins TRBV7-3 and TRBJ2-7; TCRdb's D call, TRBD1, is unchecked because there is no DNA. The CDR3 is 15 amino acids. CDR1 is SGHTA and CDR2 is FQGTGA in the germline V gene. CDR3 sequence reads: CASSLGGTGVAEQYF.

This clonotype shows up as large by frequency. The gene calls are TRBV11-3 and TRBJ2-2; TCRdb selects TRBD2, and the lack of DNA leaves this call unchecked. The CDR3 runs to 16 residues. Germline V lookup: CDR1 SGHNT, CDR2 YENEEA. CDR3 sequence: CASSPARTANTGELFF.

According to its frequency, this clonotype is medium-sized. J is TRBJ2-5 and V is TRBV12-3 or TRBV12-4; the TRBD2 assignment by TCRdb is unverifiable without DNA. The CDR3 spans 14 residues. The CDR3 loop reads CASTSGGAWETQYF.

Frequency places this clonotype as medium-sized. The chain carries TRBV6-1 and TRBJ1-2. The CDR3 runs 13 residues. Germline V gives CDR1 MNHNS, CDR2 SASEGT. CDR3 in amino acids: CASSDYTPYGYTF.

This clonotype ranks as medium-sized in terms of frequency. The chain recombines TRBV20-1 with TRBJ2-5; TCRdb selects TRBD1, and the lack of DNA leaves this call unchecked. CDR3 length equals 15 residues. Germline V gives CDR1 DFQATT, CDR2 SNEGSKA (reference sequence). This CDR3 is CSASTPGTGGETQYF.

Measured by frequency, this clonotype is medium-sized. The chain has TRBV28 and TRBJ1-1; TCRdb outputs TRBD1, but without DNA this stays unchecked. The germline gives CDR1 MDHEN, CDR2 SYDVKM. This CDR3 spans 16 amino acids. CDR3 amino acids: CASSFPGQGPNTEAFF.

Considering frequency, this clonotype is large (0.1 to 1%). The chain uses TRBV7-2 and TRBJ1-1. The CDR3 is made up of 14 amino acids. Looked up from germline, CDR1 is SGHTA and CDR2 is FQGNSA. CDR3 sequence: CASSLTGTITEAFF.

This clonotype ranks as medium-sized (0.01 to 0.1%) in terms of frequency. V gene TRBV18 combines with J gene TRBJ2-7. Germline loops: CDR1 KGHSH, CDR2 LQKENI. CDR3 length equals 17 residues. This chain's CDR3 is CASSSSGRREFTYEQYF.

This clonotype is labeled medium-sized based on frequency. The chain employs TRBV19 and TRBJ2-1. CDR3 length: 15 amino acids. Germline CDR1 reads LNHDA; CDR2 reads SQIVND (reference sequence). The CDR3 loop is CASSITEYSYNEQFF.

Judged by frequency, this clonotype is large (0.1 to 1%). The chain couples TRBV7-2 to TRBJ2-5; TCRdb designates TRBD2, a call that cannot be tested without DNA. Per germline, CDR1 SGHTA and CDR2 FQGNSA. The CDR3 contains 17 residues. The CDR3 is CASSPRLAGGTGETQYF.

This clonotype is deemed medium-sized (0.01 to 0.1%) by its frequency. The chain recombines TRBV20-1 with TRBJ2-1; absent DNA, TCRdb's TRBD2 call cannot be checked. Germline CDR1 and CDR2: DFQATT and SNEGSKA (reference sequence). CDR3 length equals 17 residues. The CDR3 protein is CSAPPGGAGGAHNEQFF.

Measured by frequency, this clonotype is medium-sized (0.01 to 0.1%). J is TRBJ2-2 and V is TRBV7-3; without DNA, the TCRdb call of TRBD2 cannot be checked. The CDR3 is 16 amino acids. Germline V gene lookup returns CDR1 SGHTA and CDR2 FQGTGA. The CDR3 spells CASSALAGDGVGELFF. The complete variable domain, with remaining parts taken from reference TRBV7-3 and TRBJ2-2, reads GAGVSQTPSNKVTEKGKYVELRCDPISGHTALYWYRQSLGQGPEFLIYFQGTGAADDSGLPNDRFFAVRPEGSVSTLKIQRTERGDSAVYLCASSALAGDGVGELFFGEGSRLTVL.

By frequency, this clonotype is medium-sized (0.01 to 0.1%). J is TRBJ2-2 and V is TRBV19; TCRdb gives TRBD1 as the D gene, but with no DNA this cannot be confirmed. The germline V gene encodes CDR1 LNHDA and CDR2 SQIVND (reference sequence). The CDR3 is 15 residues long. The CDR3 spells CASIKGLPRAGELFF.

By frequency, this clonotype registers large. CDR3 loop: CASSFAGTEAFF. This chain links TRBV11-2 with TRBJ1-1. The CDR3 extends over 12 amino acids. From germline, CDR1 is SGHAT and CDR2 FQNNGV.

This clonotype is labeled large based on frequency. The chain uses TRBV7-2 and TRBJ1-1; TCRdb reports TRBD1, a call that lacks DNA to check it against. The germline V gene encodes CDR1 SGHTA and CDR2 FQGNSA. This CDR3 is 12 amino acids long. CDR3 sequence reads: CASSFGQPEAFF. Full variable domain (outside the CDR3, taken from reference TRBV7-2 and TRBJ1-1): GAGVSQSPSNKVTEKGKDVELRCDPISGHTALYWYRQSLGQGLEFLIYFQGNSAPDKSGLPSDRFSAERTGGSVSTLTIQRTQQEDSAVYLCASSFGQPEAFFGQGTRLTVV.

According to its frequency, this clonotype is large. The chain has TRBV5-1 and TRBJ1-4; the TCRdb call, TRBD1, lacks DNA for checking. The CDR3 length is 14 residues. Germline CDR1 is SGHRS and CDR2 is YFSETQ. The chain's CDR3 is CASRGETRNEKLFF.

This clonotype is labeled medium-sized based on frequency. Here the CDR3 reads CASRGKGGRSTDTQYF. The genes are TRBV6-6 and TRBJ2-3; the TCRdb D gene call, TRBD1, has no DNA to confirm it. The CDR3 loop spans 16 amino acids. The germline V gene encodes CDR1 MNHNY and CDR2 SVGAGI (reference sequence).

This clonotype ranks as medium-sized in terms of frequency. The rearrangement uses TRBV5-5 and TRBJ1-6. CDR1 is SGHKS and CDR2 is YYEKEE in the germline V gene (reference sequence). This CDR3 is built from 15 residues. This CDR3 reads CASSLAQGRYSPLHF.

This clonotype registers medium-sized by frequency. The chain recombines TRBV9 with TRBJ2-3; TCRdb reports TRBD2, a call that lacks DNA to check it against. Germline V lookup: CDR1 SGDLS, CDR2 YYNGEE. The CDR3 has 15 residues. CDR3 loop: CASSALAGVTDTQYF. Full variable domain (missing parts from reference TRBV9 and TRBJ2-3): DSGVTQTPKHLITATGQRVTLRCSPRSGDLSVYWYQQSLDQGLQFLIQYYNGEERAKGNILERFSAQQFPDLHSELNLSSLELGDSALYFCASSALAGVTDTQYFGPGTRLTVL.

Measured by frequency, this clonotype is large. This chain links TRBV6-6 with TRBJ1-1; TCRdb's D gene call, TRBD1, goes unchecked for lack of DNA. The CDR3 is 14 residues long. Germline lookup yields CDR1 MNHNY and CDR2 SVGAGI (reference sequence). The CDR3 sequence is CASSYNRVGTEAFF.